The 9 T cell receptor beta chains listed next were all sequenced from one sample in a study of shared clonotypes between healthy human individuals. This table comes from immunoSEQ multiplex PCR, and its TCRdb copy is limited to in-frame clones, with some not included. Of 2 million to 3 million clones in the sample, more than 80% were seen once. What was sequenced was naive CD4+ T cells sorted from blood. Subset given: CD45RA+ positively selected. The receptors come from a man aged 18 to 35 in good health.

The V gene is TRBV5-3, the J gene TRBJ1-4; D remains ambiguous. TRBV5-3 is filed as an ORF, its function uncertain. This CDR3 has 16 amino acids. Trimming removed 3 bases at V and 0 bases at J, with 12 bases between. Here the CDR3 DNA reads TGTGCCAGAAGCTACGCCCACCCAGCAACTAATGAAAAACTGTTTTTT. Its translation is CARSYAHPATNEKLFF.

This clone was counted a single time. The chain is built from TRBV28 and TRBJ1-2; D gene uncertain. Trimming removed 5 bases at V and 0 bases at J, with 7 bases between. Germline V gives CDR1 MDHEN, CDR2 SYDVKM. The CDR3 contains 13 residues. The CDR3 DNA reads as TGTGCCAGCAGTGTCGGAGCTAACTATGGCTACACCTTC. Its protein product is CASSVGANYGYTF.

The chain recombines TRBV6-1 with TRBJ2-7; weak D call: TRBD1 (6 bases). The CDR3 extends over 13 amino acids. The V end lost 7 bases, the J end lost 4 bases, and 14 bases lay between the germline ends. CDR1 MNHNS and CDR2 SASEGT come from the germline V gene. The CDR3 DNA is TGTGCCAGCATGGGGGCAGGGTTGTACGAGCAGTACTTC. This translates into CASMGAGLYEQYF.

This clone was seen only a few times. The genes are TRBV5-4 and TRBJ1-1; TRBD1 matches at 9 bases. With V trimmed by 4 bases and J by 4 bases, 2 bases remained unmatched. Germline V lookup: CDR1 SGHNT, CDR2 YYREEE (reference sequence). The CDR3 loop spans 13 amino acids. CDR3 protein: CASSQTGGTEAFF. The CDR3 DNA is TGTGCCAGCAGCCAGACAGGGGGCACTGAAGCTTTCTTT.

The V call is TRBV7-9, the J call TRBJ2-1; 8 nucleotides align to TRBD1. The CDR3 consists of 16 residues. The trim removed 3 bases at V and 9 bases at J, leaving 13 bases unmatched. The germline CDR1 and CDR2 sequences are SEHNR and FQNEAQ (reference sequence). The CDR3 DNA reads as TGTGCCAGCAGCTTTAAGGTCGCGGACAGGGTTCCTGAGCAGTTCTTC. Residues: CASSFKVADRVPEQFF.

This clone was seen only once. The rearrangement uses TRBV10-3 and TRBJ2-3; 9 bases are shared with TRBD2. Trimming removed 5 bases from V and 0 bases from J; junction bases left unmatched: 3. CDR3 length: 15 residues. Germline values: CDR1 ENHRY, CDR2 SYGVKD. The DNA for the CDR3 is TGTGCCATCAGTCCCACTAGCGGGAGCACAGATACGCAGTATTTT. Protein sequence: CAISPTSGSTDTQYF.

The V call is TRBV11-2, the J call TRBJ2-7, with D possibly matching TRBD1 (6 bases). Trimming left V 5 bases short and J 5 bases short, with 22 bases between. Germline V gene lookup returns CDR1 SGHAT and CDR2 FQNNGV. The length of the CDR3 is 16 residues. CDR3 in DNA: TGTGCCAGCAGCCCGGACAGTAATTTGGCATTTAACGAGCAGTACTTC. Translation gives CASSPDSNLAFNEQYF.

The rearrangement joins TRBV10-3 to TRBJ2-6, with D uncertain. The length of the CDR3 is 16 residues. Germline V gene sequence: CDR1 ENHRY, CDR2 SYGVKD. The DNA for the CDR3 is TGTGCTCACTCTGGCAGTCATAGCTCTGGGGCCAACGTCCTGACTTTC. Protein sequence: CAHSGSHSSGANVLTF.

With respect to this clone: An end of the junction differs from the germline gene, which may be a read error. CDR3 DNA: TGTGCTAGCAGCCCCCAAGAGAAGGACAGGGAGGCCACTGAAGCTTTCTTT. The encoded protein is CASSPQEKDREATEAFF. The genes are TRBV7-7 and TRBJ1-1; 8 bases match TRBD1. The germline V gene has CDR1 SSHAT and CDR2 FNYEAQ (reference sequence). There are 17 residues in the CDR3.